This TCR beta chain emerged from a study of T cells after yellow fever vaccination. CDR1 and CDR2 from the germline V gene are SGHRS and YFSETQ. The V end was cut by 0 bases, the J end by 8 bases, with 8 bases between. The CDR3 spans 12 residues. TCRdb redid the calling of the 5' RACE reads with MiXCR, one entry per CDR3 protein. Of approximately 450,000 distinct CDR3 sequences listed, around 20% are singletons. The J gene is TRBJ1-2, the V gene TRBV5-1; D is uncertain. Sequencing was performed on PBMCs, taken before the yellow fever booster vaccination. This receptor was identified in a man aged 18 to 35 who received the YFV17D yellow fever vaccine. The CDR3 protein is CASSLGEGGYTF. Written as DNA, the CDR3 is TGCGCCAGCAGCTTGGGGGAAGGAGGCTACACCTTC.